Listed below are T cell receptor beta chains from one sample, sequenced in a study of shared clonotypes between healthy human individuals. Only in-frame clones appear in the TCRdb table, and some are missing; sequencing was by immunoSEQ multiplex PCR. The top ten hold under 0.45% of the sample, which has 2 million to 2.5 million clones, approximately 93% seen once. Sequenced input: naive CD4+ T cells from PBMCs. The receptors stem from a man aged 18 to 30 in good health. Some clones in this sample may be carry-over from other donors' samples. Both conserved end residues are part of each CDR3. The order of the fields is D gene, J gene, clone size, V gene, CDR3 DNA, CDR3 protein. D genes are given only for firm matches. Clone sizes are given selectively: once, few, many, or a class where the clone is expanded.

>TRBD2|TRBJ2-7|NA|TRBV9
TGTGCCAGCAGCGTAGGGGTCGGGGGGAAAGACTCCTACGAGCAGTACTTC
CASSVGVGGKDSYEQYF
>TRBD2|TRBJ2-2|NA|TRBV5-4
TGTGCCAGCAGCCCGGGGACTAGCGGATACACCGGGGAGCTGTTTTTT
CASSPGTSGYTGELFF
>NA|TRBJ2-3|NA|TRBV6-5
TGTGCCAGCAGTTACATTTTAAACGCAGATACGCAGTATTTT
CASSYILNADTQYF
>TRBD2|TRBJ2-1|NA|TRBV9
TGTGCCAGCAGCGTAGCGGTTGCGGGAGTGAATGGAGAGCAGTTCTTC
CASSVAVAGVNGEQFF
>NA|TRBJ2-3|NA|TRBV7-2
TGTGCCAGCAGCTTAGACTGGGGCACCCTGCCTTTAACGCAGTATTTT
CASSLDWGTLPLTQYF
>NA|TRBJ2-7|once|TRBV28
TGTGCCAGCAGTTTCGGGGCAGGGCACTCCTACGAGCAGTACTTC
CASSFGAGHSYEQYF
>TRBD1|TRBJ2-3|NA|TRBV7-3
TGTGCCAGCAGCTTAGCAGGGGGATTCACAGATACGCAGTATTTT
CASSLAGGFTDTQYF
>NA|TRBJ2-7|NA|TRBV6-5
TGTGCCAGCCGGGCATTCTCCTACGAGCAGTACTTC
CASRAFSYEQYF
>TRBD2|TRBJ2-5|NA|TRBV7-6
TGTGCCAGCAGCTTAGCGCTACGAACTAGCGGCTATAAAGAGACCCAGTACTTC
CASSLALRTSGYKETQYF
>TRBD2|TRBJ2-1|NA|TRBV6-1
TGTGCCAGCAGCGAATCAGGACGGGGGGACCTCTCCTACAATGAGCAGTTCTTC
CASSESGRGDLSYNEQFF
>NA|TRBJ2-7|NA|TRBV19
TGTGCCAGTAAGGCGGGCACCATGTCCTACGAGCAGTACTTC
CASKAGTMSYEQYF
>NA|TRBJ2-7|NA|TRBV9
TGTGCCAGCAGCGTAGAAGTATTCAGGAAAGGCGAGCAGTACTTC
CASSVEVFRKGEQYF
>TRBD2|TRBJ2-1|NA|TRBV10-3
TGTGCCACTGCCGGTAGCGGGAGCTCCTACAATGAGCAGTTCTTC
CATAGSGSSYNEQFF
>NA|TRBJ1-3|NA|TRBV6-5
TGTGCCAGCAGTTACTCGTATGGTTCTGGAAACACCATATATTTT
CASSYSYGSGNTIYF
>NA|TRBJ1-2|NA|TRBV6-5
TGTGCCAGCACCGAAGGGTATCACTATGGCTACACCTTC
CASTEGYHYGYTF